Shown below are 9 T cell receptor beta chains from a single sample sequenced in a study of shared clonotypes between healthy human individuals. Sequencing used immunoSEQ multiplex PCR; TCRdb keeps in-frame clones, though not all of them. The sample includes more than 1 million clones, approximately 80% of them seen just once. The sequencing sample was made of memory CD4+ T cells from PBMCs. Subset defined: CD45RA-negative fraction. The source of these receptors is a man between 18 and 35 years old in good health. Some clones in this sample may be carry-over from other donors' samples.

The J gene is TRBJ1-1, the V gene TRBV9, with 7 bases lining up with TRBD1. V was clipped by 4 bases and J by 6 bases; unmatched bases: 9. Germline V lookup: CDR1 SGDLS, CDR2 YYNGEE. This CDR3 is 14 amino acids long. CDR3 nucleotide sequence: TGTGCCAGCAGCACCTTGACAGGGCTTTCTGAAGCTTTCTTT. Translation gives CASSTLTGLSEAFF.

This chain's CDR3 is CASSPPSDRATEAFF. The CDR3, as DNA: TGTGCCAGCTCACCTCCCTCGGACAGGGCCACTGAAGCTTTCTTT. The chain joins TRBV18 to TRBJ1-1, with TRBD1 matching 8 bases. After removal of 3 bases from V and 4 bases from J, the junction contained 7 bases not matched to a gene. The CDR3 has 15 amino acids. From germline, CDR1 is KGHSH and CDR2 LQKENI. Variable domain in full (rest from reference TRBV18 and TRBJ1-1): NAGVMQNPRHLVRRRGQEARLRCSPMKGHSHVYWYRQLPEEGLKFMVYLQKENIIDESGMPKERFSAEFPKEGPSILRIQQVVRGDSAAYFCASSPPSDRATEAFFGQGTRLTVV.

A few counts support this clone. Its ends do not fully match the called genes, so a read error is possible. The V call is TRBV19, the J call TRBJ2-5; no definite D call. The CDR3 is 10 residues long. Per the germline V gene, CDR1 is LNHDA and CDR2 is SQIVND (reference sequence). CDR3 coding DNA: TGTGCCAGTAGTGGAGAGGCCCAGTACTTC. Translation gives CASSGEAQYF.

The chain has TRBV30 and TRBJ1-2; 8 bases are a match to TRBD1. V shed 5 bases, J shed 8 bases, and the junction held 10 bases outside the gene matches. The CDR3 covers 13 residues. CDR1 and CDR2 from the germline V gene are GTSNPN and SVGIG (reference sequence). The CDR3 reads CAWEGWQGAGYTF. For the CDR3, the DNA is TGTGCCTGGGAGGGGTGGCAGGGGGCGGGCTACACCTTC.

Ten or more counts support this clone. The chain employs TRBV28 and TRBJ1-3, with 8 bases that match TRBD1. V trimming: 5 bases; J trimming: 8 bases; junction bases outside the gene matches: 5. Germline assignment: CDR1 MDHEN and CDR2 SYDVKM. The CDR3 sequence is 13 residues long. The CDR3 coding sequence is TGTGCCAGCAGTGTTGGACAGGGACACACCATATATTTT. Residues: CASSVGQGHTIYF. Full variable domain (missing parts from reference TRBV28 and TRBJ1-3): DVKVTQSSRYLVKRTGEKVFLECVQDMDHENMFWYRQDPGLGLRLIYFSYDVKMKEKGDIPEGYSVSREKKERFSLILESASTNQTSMYLCASSVGQGHTIYFGEGSWLTVV.

This chain connects TRBV18 to TRBJ1-1; D gene ambiguous. CDR1 and CDR2 from the germline V gene are KGHSH and LQKENI. V lost 2 bases and J 3 bases, leaving 7 bases between the germline ends. The CDR3 extends over 13 amino acids. Here the CDR3 reads CASSPSPDTEAFF. The CDR3 nucleotides read TGTGCCAGCTCACCAAGCCCCGACACTGAAGCTTTCTTT.

The J gene is TRBJ1-5, the V gene TRBV5-5; no clear D. The length of the CDR3 is 14 residues. Germline V CDR1 and CDR2: SGHKS, YYEKEE (reference sequence). Trimming removed 1 base at V and 3 bases at J, with 8 bases between. CDR3 nucleotides: TGTGCCAGCAGCTTGAGTTCTTACAATCAGCCCCAGCATTTT. It translates to CASSLSSYNQPQHF.

The V call is TRBV6-6, the J call TRBJ2-7; 10 nucleotides agree with TRBD1. The CDR3 is made up of 14 amino acids. Germline V gives CDR1 MNHNY, CDR2 SVGAGI (reference sequence). Trimming took 6 bases from V and 2 from J; bases not matched to a gene: 4. This CDR3 reads CASRTGGIAYEQYF. The CDR3 DNA follows: TGTGCCAGCAGGACAGGGGGCATCGCCTACGAGCAGTACTTC.

The V call is TRBV28, the J call TRBJ1-3, with TRBD1 matching over 7 bases. The CDR3 consists of 15 residues. Germline V gene lookup returns CDR1 MDHEN and CDR2 SYDVKM. J was trimmed by 3 bases and V by 7 bases; bases with no gene match: 9. The CDR3 DNA sequence: TGTGCCAGCATATCGAGCAGGGGGATTGGAAACACCATATATTTT. Protein: CASISSRGIGNTIYF. Full variable domain (outside the CDR3, taken from reference TRBV28 and TRBJ1-3): DVKVTQSSRYLVKRTGEKVFLECVQDMDHENMFWYRQDPGLGLRLIYFSYDVKMKEKGDIPEGYSVSREKKERFSLILESASTNQTSMYLCASISSRGIGNTIYFGEGSWLTVV.